Each of the 25 T cell receptor beta chains below was sequenced from the same sample in a study of shared clonotypes between healthy human individuals. Terminally differentiated effector memory CD45RA+ cells were left out of the naive CD8 fraction, which was CD45RO-negative and positively selected for CCR7. TCRdb's table, derived via immunoSEQ multiplex PCR, lists solely in-frame clones and lacks some. This sample has fewer than 850,000 clones; 95% to 97% occur once, and the top ten carry less than 0.25%. Sequenced sample: naive CD8+ T cells sorted from blood. The origin of the receptors is a man under 40 in good health.

The chain combines TRBV7-2 with TRBJ1-2, with D uncertain. Trimming took off 5 bases at V and 5 bases at J, with 15 bases between the two ends. Germline assignment: CDR1 SGHTA and CDR2 FQGNSA. This CDR3 is built from 14 residues. For the CDR3, the DNA is TGTGCCAGCAGCCTATTGGACCGCTCTTATGGCTACACCTTC. Its translation: CASSLLDRSYGYTF.

The CDR3 DNA sequence: TGTGCCAGCAGCTCCATTACAGACAGGGAAGAAGGCACAGATACGCAGTATTTT. Translating gives CASSSITDREEGTDTQYF. The chain carries TRBV7-2 and TRBJ2-3; 7 positions match TRBD1. Germline assignment: CDR1 SGHTA and CDR2 FQGNSA. V dropped 4 bases and J dropped 1; count of bases not matched to a gene: 14. CDR3 length: 18 residues.

The chain couples TRBV4-3 to TRBJ2-7, with TRBD2 as a possible D gene (5 bases). This CDR3 contains 15 residues. The ends were cut back, 0 bases at V and 4 bases at J, with 13 bases in the middle. Germline CDR1 reads LGHNA; CDR2 reads YSLEER. CDR3 nucleotides: TGCGCCAGCAGCCAAGAAGGGAGCGATCTTTACGAGCAGTACTTC. Its translation: CASSQEGSDLYEQYF.

V is TRBV25-1 and J is TRBJ2-6; unclear D gene. The CDR3 runs 16 residues. V was pared by 1 base and J by 4 bases, with 11 bases between. The germline gives CDR1 MGHDK, CDR2 SYGVNS. CDR3 sequence reads: CASSEFGIEGANVLTF. CDR3 nucleotide sequence: TGTGCCAGCAGTGAATTTGGAATAGAGGGGGCCAACGTCCTGACTTTC.

The chain recombines TRBV5-1 with TRBJ2-1; no reliable D call. Looked up from germline, CDR1 is SGHRS and CDR2 is YFSETQ. V lost 5 bases to trimming and J lost 0 bases, with 12 bases between them. This CDR3 is built from 15 residues. CDR3 region: CASRGFESSYNEQFF. The CDR3 DNA reads as TGCGCCAGCAGGGGGTTTGAGAGCTCCTACAATGAGCAGTTCTTC.

To note about this clone: Other DNA variants within this sample encode the same CDR3. V usage is TRBV29-1 and J usage is TRBJ2-1; TRBD2 agrees at 7 bases. The germline gives CDR1 SQVTM, CDR2 ANQGSEA. V lost 3 bases and J lost 6; bases outside the gene matches: 5. The CDR3 totals 13 residues. CDR3 sequence reads: CSVDGGSVNEQFF. DNA of the CDR3: TGCAGCGTTGACGGCGGGAGTGTCAATGAGCAGTTCTTC.

The gene calls are TRBV28 and TRBJ1-3; D is ambiguous. Germline values: CDR1 MDHEN, CDR2 SYDVKM. With 5 bases removed from V and 1 base from J, the gap between germline ends came to 15 bases. The CDR3 is made up of 16 amino acids. The CDR3 here is CASSTGRGISGNTIYF. The CDR3 DNA reads TGTGCCAGCAGTACCGGCAGAGGGATATCTGGAAACACCATATATTTT.

This clone was counted a single time. V usage is TRBV29-1 and J usage is TRBJ2-2; D not resolved. This CDR3 has 12 amino acids. The germline V gene encodes CDR1 SQVTM and CDR2 ANQGSEA. V lost 7 bases, J lost 7 bases, and 13 bases lay in between. The CDR3 here is CSARSGVGELFF. The CDR3 nucleotides read TGCAGCGCCCGAAGTGGGGTCGGGGAGCTGTTTTTT.

The chain links TRBV14 to TRBJ1-2; unclear D gene. CDR1 and CDR2 from the germline V gene are SGHDN and FVKESK. The V end was cut by 1 base, the J end by 4 bases, with 22 bases between. The CDR3 length is 18 residues. The CDR3 loop reads CASSQGKQITDYGYGYTF. CDR3 in DNA: TGTGCCAGCAGCCAAGGAAAACAGATTACTGACTATGGCTATGGCTACACCTTC.

J is TRBJ2-3 and V is TRBV10-3; the match to TRBD2 covers 11 bases. Germline CDR1 is ENHRY and CDR2 is SYGVKD. The CDR3 contains 14 residues. The V and J ends lost 8 bases and 5 bases, in that order; junction bases with no gene match: 6. The DNA for the CDR3 is TGTGCCATCTATAGCGGGAGGGCTTTAGATACGCAGTATTTT. Encoded protein: CAIYSGRALDTQYF.

The genes are TRBV28 and TRBJ2-3, with D possibly being TRBD2 (5 bases). Trimming took off 7 bases at V and 6 bases at J, with 20 bases between the two ends. This CDR3 is built from 15 residues. CDR1 MDHEN and CDR2 SYDVKM come from the germline V gene. The CDR3 DNA is TGTGCCAGCAACGAACGAGGGCCACCCGGGGATACGCAGTATTTT. Protein product: CASNERGPPGDTQYF.

To note about this clone: One end of the junction does not line up with germline, which may come from a read error. The J gene is TRBJ2-2, the V gene TRBV2; 7 bases agree with TRBD2. The CDR3 has 17 amino acids. Germline V gives CDR1 SNHLY, CDR2 FYNNEI. CDR3 sequence (DNA): TGTGCCAGCAGGGAAGGGAGGGTAGCTCCTGGCACCGGGGAGCTGTTTTTT. Its protein is CASREGRVAPGTGELFF.

This chain uses TRBV28 with TRBJ1-2; tentatively, D is TRBD1 (6 bases). The CDR3 is made up of 15 amino acids. From germline, CDR1 is MDHEN and CDR2 SYDVKM. V lost 7 bases and J 1 base, leaving 16 bases between the germline ends. This CDR3 reads CASNHGMDSNYGYTF. The CDR3 DNA follows: TGTGCCAGCAACCATGGAATGGACAGTAACTATGGCTACACCTTC.

The chain combines TRBV6-5 with TRBJ2-3; 8 bases match TRBD2. The germline CDR1 and CDR2 sequences are MNHEY and SVGAGI. The CDR3 consists of 13 residues. J was trimmed by 5 bases and V by 7 bases; bases with no gene match: 5. Written as DNA, the CDR3 is TGTGCCAGCACCTACGGGAGGGGAGATACGCAGTATTTT. It specifies CASTYGRGDTQYF.

V gene TRBV10-3 combines with J gene TRBJ2-1; 9 nucleotides match TRBD2. After removal of 5 bases from V and 8 bases from J, the junction contained 10 bases not matched to a gene. The CDR3 spans 15 residues. Germline lookup yields CDR1 ENHRY and CDR2 SYGVKD. CDR3 sequence (DNA): TGTGCCATCAGTAAAACCGGGACTAGCTTGTATGAGCAGTTCTTC. The encoded protein is CAISKTGTSLYEQFF.

The chain links TRBV7-9 to TRBJ1-1; D remains ambiguous. Trimming removed 3 bases at V and 6 bases at J, with 11 bases between. The CDR3 totals 13 residues. Germline values: CDR1 SEHNR, CDR2 FQNEAQ (reference sequence). DNA of the CDR3: TGTGCCAGCAGCTTTGTCGTCAGTCCTGAAGCTTTCTTT. It is translated as CASSFVVSPEAFF.

The V and J genes are TRBV7-9 and TRBJ2-3, with no clear D. Germline CDR1 and CDR2: SEHNR and FQNEAQ (reference sequence). The CDR3 is 16 amino acids. Trimming removed 5 bases from V and 2 bases from J, with 17 bases in between. The CDR3 sequence: CASSPPQTSYTDTQYF. In DNA, the CDR3 is TGTGCCAGCAGCCCCCCTCAGACGAGCTACACAGATACGCAGTATTTT. Filled out from reference TRBV7-9 and TRBJ2-3, the complete variable domain reads DTGVSQNPRHKITKRGQNVTFRCDPISEHNRLYWYRQTLGQGPEFLTYFQNEAQLEKSRLLSDRFSAERPKGSFSTLEIQRTEQGDSAMYLCASSPPQTSYTDTQYFGPGTRLTVL.

This clone was seen once. The gene calls are TRBV7-9 and TRBJ2-7; no clear D gene. The CDR3 is 12 amino acids. Per the germline V gene, CDR1 is SEHNR and CDR2 is FQNEAQ (reference sequence). V lost 1 base to trimming and J lost 6 bases, with 7 bases between them. This chain's CDR3 is CASSLVPGEQYF. CDR3 DNA sequence: TGTGCCAGCAGCTTAGTACCTGGCGAGCAGTACTTC. Filled out from reference TRBV7-9 and TRBJ2-7, the complete variable domain reads DTGVSQNPRHKITKRGQNVTFRCDPISEHNRLYWYRQTLGQGPEFLTYFQNEAQLEKSRLLSDRFSAERPKGSFSTLEIQRTEQGDSAMYLCASSLVPGEQYFGPGTRLTVT.

The gene calls are TRBV6-6 and TRBJ2-1; weak D call: TRBD2 (6 bases). V was cut by 0 bases and J by 2 bases, with 8 bases left in between. This CDR3 is 15 amino acids long. CDR1 and CDR2 from the germline V gene are MNHNY and SVGAGI (reference sequence). The CDR3: CASSYSSGAYNEQFF. The CDR3 DNA reads TGTGCCAGCAGTTACTCTAGCGGAGCCTACAATGAGCAGTTCTTC.

The chain joins TRBV19 to TRBJ2-2; 9 bases match TRBD1. The junction had 6 bases not matched to a gene; V was cut back by 7 bases and J by 3 bases. Germline lookup yields CDR1 LNHDA and CDR2 SQIVND (reference sequence). There are 15 residues in the CDR3. CDR3 amino acids: CASTGTGFDTGELFF. The CDR3 DNA is TGTGCCAGTACCGGGACAGGGTTCGACACCGGGGAGCTGTTTTTT. The entire variable domain, with the rest obtained from reference TRBV19 and TRBJ2-2, is as follows: DGGITQSPKYLFRKEGQNVTLSCEQNLNHDAMYWYRQDPGQGLRLIYYSQIVNDFQKGDIAEGYSVSREKKESFPLTVTSAQKNPTAFYLCASTGTGFDTGELFFGEGSRLTVL.

CDR3 DNA sequence: TGTGCCAGCAGCGTAGGGACAGGGCCAGGGACTGGGGCCAACGTCCTGACTTTC. It translates to CASSVGTGPGTGANVLTF. The chain joins TRBV9 to TRBJ2-6; 8 bases agree with TRBD1. The CDR3 totals 18 residues. From germline, CDR1 is SGDLS and CDR2 YYNGEE. Germline trimming cut 0 bases from V and 2 bases from J; bases unmatched to any gene: 7.

The chain joins TRBV9 to TRBJ1-1, with 10 bases matching TRBD1. V lost 3 bases, J lost 3 bases, and 8 bases stayed unmatched. The CDR3 loop spans 16 amino acids. Germline CDR1 and CDR2: SGDLS and YYNGEE. CDR3 amino acids: CASSGRTGGKYTEAFF. The CDR3 nucleotides read TGTGCCAGCAGCGGAAGGACAGGGGGAAAGTACACTGAAGCTTTCTTT. The full variable domain, completed using reference TRBV9 and TRBJ1-1, is DSGVTQTPKHLITATGQRVTLRCSPRSGDLSVYWYQQSLDQGLQFLIQYYNGEERAKGNILERFSAQQFPDLHSELNLSSLELGDSALYFCASSGRTGGKYTEAFFGQGTRLTVV.

The rearrangement joins TRBV4-1 to TRBJ1-2; D might be TRBD1 (5 bases). Trimming pared 1 base from V and 1 base from J, leaving 19 bases between. This CDR3 contains 18 residues. Germline V lookup: CDR1 MGHRA, CDR2 YSYEKL. CDR3 sequence (DNA): TGCGCCAGCAGCCAAGTGCCCTGGGGGGATGACTATAACTATGGCTACACCTTC. Translating gives CASSQVPWGDDYNYGYTF.

This chain links TRBV28 with TRBJ1-5; a weak D match, TRBD1 (5 bases). Per the germline V gene, CDR1 is MDHEN and CDR2 is SYDVKM. The CDR3 covers 13 residues. V was cut by 3 bases and J by 7 bases, with 10 bases left in between. CDR3 amino acids: CASSFLGLQPQHF. The CDR3 DNA reads as TGTGCCAGCAGTTTTCTGGGGCTACAGCCCCAGCATTTT. Complete variable domain (other parts from reference TRBV28 and TRBJ1-5): DVKVTQSSRYLVKRTGEKVFLECVQDMDHENMFWYRQDPGLGLRLIYFSYDVKMKEKGDIPEGYSVSREKKERFSLILESASTNQTSMYLCASSFLGLQPQHFGDGTRLSIL.

The V and J genes are TRBV11-2 and TRBJ1-1; D is ambiguous. The CDR3 spans 13 residues. Germline V gives CDR1 SGHAT, CDR2 FQNNGV. V was cut by 6 bases and J by 1 base, with 9 bases left in between. Here the CDR3 reads CASSRTANTEAFF. CDR3 sequence (DNA): TGTGCCAGCAGTCGGACGGCGAACACTGAAGCTTTCTTT.